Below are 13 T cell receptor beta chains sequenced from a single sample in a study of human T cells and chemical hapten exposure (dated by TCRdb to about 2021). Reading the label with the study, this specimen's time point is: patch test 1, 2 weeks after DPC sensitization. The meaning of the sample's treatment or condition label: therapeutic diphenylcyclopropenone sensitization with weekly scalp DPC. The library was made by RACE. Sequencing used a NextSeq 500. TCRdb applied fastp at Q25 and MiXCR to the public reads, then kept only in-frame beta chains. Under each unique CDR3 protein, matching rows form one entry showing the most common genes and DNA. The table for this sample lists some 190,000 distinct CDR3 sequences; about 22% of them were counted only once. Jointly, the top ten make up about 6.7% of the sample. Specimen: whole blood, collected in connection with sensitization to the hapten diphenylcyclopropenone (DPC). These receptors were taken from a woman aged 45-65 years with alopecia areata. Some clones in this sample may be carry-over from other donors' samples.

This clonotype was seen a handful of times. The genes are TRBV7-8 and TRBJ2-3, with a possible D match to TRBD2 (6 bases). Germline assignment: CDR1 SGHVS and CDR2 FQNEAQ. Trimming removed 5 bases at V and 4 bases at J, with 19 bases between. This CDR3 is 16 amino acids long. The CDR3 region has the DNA TGTGCCAGCAGCCCTCTTCGCGGGATTGGCGCAGATACGCAGTATTTT. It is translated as CASSPLRGIGADTQYF.

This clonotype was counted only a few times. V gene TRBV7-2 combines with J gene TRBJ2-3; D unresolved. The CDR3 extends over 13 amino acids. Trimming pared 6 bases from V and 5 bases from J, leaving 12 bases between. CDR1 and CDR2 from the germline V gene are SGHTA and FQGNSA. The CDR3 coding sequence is TGTGCCAGCAGGCCCCCACCCGAAGATACGCAGTATTTT. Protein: CASRPPPEDTQYF.

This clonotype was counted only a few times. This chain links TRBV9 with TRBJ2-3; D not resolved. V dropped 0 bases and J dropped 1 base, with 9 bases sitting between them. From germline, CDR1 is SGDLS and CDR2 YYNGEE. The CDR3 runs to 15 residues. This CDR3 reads CASSVVAVGTDTQYF. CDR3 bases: TGTGCCAGCAGCGTAGTTGCGGTGGGCACAGATACGCAGTATTTT.

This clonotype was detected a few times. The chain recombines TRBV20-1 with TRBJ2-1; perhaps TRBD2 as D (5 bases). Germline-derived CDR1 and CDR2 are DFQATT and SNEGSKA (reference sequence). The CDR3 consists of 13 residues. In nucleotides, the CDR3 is TGCAGCCTGCAAGGGAGCTCCTACAATGAGCAGTTCTTC. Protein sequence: CSLQGSSYNEQFF.

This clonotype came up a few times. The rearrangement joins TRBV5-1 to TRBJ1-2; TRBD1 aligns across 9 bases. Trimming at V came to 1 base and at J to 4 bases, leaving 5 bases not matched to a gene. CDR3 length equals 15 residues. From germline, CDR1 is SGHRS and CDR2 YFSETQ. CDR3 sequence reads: CASSLTGQGSYGYTF. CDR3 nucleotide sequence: TGCGCCAGCAGCTTGACCGGACAGGGGAGCTATGGCTACACCTTC.

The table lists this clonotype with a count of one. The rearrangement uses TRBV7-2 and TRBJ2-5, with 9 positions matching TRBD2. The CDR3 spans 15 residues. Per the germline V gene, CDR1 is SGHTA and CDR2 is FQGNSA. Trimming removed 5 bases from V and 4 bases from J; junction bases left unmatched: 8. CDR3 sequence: CASSPDGGRVETQYF. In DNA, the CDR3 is TGTGCCAGCAGCCCCGATGGCGGGAGGGTAGAGACCCAGTACTTC.

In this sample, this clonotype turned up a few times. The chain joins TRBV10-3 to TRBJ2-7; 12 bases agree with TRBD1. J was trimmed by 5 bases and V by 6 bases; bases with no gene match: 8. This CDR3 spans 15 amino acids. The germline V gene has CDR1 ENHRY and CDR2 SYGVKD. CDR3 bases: TGTGCCATCAGAGTATCCGGGACAGGGGGCCACGAGCAGTACTTC. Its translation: CAIRVSGTGGHEQYF.

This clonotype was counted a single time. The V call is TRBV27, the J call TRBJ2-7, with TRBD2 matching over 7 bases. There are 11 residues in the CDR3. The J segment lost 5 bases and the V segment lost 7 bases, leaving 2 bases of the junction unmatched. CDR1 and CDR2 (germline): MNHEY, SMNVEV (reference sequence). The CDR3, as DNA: TGTGCCAGCATGGGGGGGAACGAGCAGTACTTC. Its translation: CASMGGNEQYF.

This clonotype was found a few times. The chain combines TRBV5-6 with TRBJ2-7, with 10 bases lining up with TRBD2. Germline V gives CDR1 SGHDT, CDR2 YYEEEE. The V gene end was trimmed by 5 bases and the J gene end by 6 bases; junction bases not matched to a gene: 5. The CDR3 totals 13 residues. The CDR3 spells CASRTASGSEQYF. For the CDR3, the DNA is TGTGCCAGCAGGACGGCTAGCGGGAGCGAGCAGTACTTC.

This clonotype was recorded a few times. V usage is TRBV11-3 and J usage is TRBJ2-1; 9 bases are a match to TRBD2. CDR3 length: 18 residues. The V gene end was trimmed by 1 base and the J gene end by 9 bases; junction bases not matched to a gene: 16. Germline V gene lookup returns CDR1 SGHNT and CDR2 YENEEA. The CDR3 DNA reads TGTGCCAGCAGCTTAGGGGTCGGGGCAGCGGGAGGCCCGGGTGAGCAGTTCTTC. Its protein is CASSLGVGAAGGPGEQFF.

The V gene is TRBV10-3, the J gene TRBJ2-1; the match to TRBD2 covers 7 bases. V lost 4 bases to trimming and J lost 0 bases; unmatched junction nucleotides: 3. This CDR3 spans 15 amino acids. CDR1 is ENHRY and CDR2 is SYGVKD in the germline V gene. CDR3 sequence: CAISGGLSSYNEQFF. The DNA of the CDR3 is TGTGCCATCAGTGGGGGACTAAGCTCCTACAATGAGCAGTTCTTC.

The CDR3 loop reads CASSYELAGGGEQFF. In nucleotides, the CDR3 is TGTGCCAGCAGTTACGAACTAGCGGGGGGAGGAGAGCAGTTCTTC. This rearrangement joins TRBV6-5 to TRBJ2-1; 12 bases match TRBD2. There are 15 residues in the CDR3. Trimming removed 2 bases from V and 10 bases from J; junction bases left unmatched: 6. Germline V gene lookup returns CDR1 MNHEY and CDR2 SVGAGI.

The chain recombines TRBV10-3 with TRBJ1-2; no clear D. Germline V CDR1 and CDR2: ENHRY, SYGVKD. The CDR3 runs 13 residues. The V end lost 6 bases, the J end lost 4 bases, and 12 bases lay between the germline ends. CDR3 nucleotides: TGTGCCATCAGGGGCGCGGATACCTATGGCTACACCTTC. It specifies CAIRGADTYGYTF.